This TCR beta chain was identified during a study of T cell changes during pregnancy in multiple sclerosis. This CDR3 has 13 residues. Germline CDR1 reads SGHTA; CDR2 reads FQGTGA. The V and J ends lost 4 bases and 1 base respectively, with 6 bases between them. Clones were read by immunoSEQ multiplex PCR, and TCRdb kept only the in-frame ones, dropping some. The sample has tens of thousands of clones, over 80% seen once. The material was CD8+ T cells from peripheral blood mononuclear cells, obtained in the third trimester of pregnancy. The clonotype comes from a female donor in good health, enrolled as a control in a pregnancy study. V usage is TRBV7-3 and J usage is TRBJ2-3; D ambiguous. The CDR3 nucleotides read TGTGCCAGCAGCTCCGAGGGCACAGATACGCAGTATTTT. Translating it yields CASSSEGTDTQYF.